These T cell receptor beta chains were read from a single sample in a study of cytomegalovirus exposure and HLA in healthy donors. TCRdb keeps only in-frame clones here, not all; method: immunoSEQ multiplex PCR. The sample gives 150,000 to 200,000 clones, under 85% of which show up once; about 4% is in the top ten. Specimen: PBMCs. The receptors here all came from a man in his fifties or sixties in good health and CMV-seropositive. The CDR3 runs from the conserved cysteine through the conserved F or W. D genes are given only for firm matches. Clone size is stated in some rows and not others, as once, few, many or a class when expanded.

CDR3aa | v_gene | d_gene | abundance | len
CASRAGDEQFF | TRBV10-3 | . | . | 11
CASSVMTGRAQYF | TRBV9 | . | . | 13
CASNHRGNSYEQYF | TRBV28 | TRBD1 | . | 14
CASSSDRGPRETQYF | TRBV27 | TRBD1 | . | 15
CASSQTGFQPQHF | TRBV6-5 | . | once | 13
CASSHTGLGETQYF | TRBV4-1 | . | . | 14
CASSLEGGLREAFF | TRBV5-1 | . | . | 14
CASSLPAHSVNTEAFF | TRBV7-9 | . | . | 16
CASSPTSGRNNEQFF | TRBV5-1 | TRBD2 | . | 15
CASRLDRGGGELFF | TRBV5-1 | TRBD1 | . | 14
CASSLVSGSNQPQHF | TRBV7-2 | . | . | 15
CASSAMQGYSNQPQHF | TRBV2 | . | few | 16
CASSSGERLNNEQFF | TRBV6-6 | . | . | 15
CASSPLLAGVEQFF | TRBV11-2 | TRBD2 | . | 14
CASSLVKVAGGPRYEQFF | TRBV7-2 | TRBD2 | . | 18
CASSVPSGGTETQYF | TRBV9 | TRBD2 | . | 15
CASSQGLAGTDNEQFF | TRBV4-3 | TRBD1 | . | 16
CASTLPGHSGANVLTF | TRBV5-5 | . | . | 16
CASGHQPQHF | TRBV27 | . | once | 10
CASSKQGMNTEAFF | TRBV6-5 | TRBD1 | medium-sized | 14
CASSLALGGGYEQYF | TRBV27 | . | . | 15
CASSLGSAGVFDEQFF | TRBV5-1 | . | once | 16
CASSPSGSVETQYF | TRBV6-6 | TRBD2 | . | 14
CASSATSGSGTGELFF | TRBV9 | TRBD2 | . | 16
CASSSVRGGETQYF | TRBV5-6 | . | . | 14
CASSSGVEAFF | TRBV11-2 | . | . | 11
CATSSSSGNTIYF | TRBV15 | . | . | 13
CASRDRVDQPQHF | TRBV6-1 | TRBD1 | . | 13
CASRALDSFREQYF | TRBV2 | . | . | 14
CASSGTATNYGYTF | TRBV5-1 | TRBD1 | once | 14
CASSISASGRALEGEQYF | TRBV19 | TRBD2 | . | 18
CASSLRAGTSSDTQYF | TRBV7-3 | TRBD2 | . | 16
CAISESEGLNTEAFF | TRBV10-3 | . | . | 15
CASSGGTGGYEQYF | TRBV5-4 | TRBD1 | . | 14
CASSGTGTTYEQYF | TRBV5-1 | TRBD1 | . | 14
CASSAGTSTREQYF | TRBV5-1 | . | . | 14
CAWRIAGGSEQFF | TRBV30 | TRBD2 | . | 13
CASHRTVNYGYTF | TRBV30 | . | few | 13
CSVGTGGTEAFF | TRBV29-1 | TRBD1 | . | 12
CASSGQGRGYGYTF | TRBV9 | TRBD1 | few | 14
CASSLAGQMNTGELFF | TRBV5-1 | TRBD1 | . | 16
CASSSPTGFKYEQYF | TRBV6-1 | . | once | 15
CASSQESGSVNEQFF | TRBV4-2 | TRBD2 | . | 15
CASSGGIWTEAFF | TRBV19 | . | . | 13
CASSYGTEGDEKLFF | TRBV5-6 | TRBD1 | . | 15
CASSLGGSGEAFF | TRBV7-6 | . | . | 13
CASSILRRDYGYTF | TRBV19 | . | . | 14
CASSWSQGYEQYF | TRBV27 | TRBD1 | . | 13
CASSYSRQGAGEQYF | TRBV6-5 | TRBD1 | once | 15
CASSQFSGDEKLFF | TRBV9 | . | few | 14
CASLGVTEAFF | TRBV10-3 | . | few | 11
CASSRAGGETQYF | TRBV25-1 | TRBD2 | . | 13